This T cell receptor (beta chain) was captured by sequencing in a study of breast tumors, draining lymph nodes, adjacent tissues. CDR1 and CDR2 (germline): SNHLY, FYNNEI. CDR3 length: 15 residues. Trimming removed 4 bases at V and 6 bases at J, with 15 bases between. Breast cancer patients provided tissue from their axillary draining lymph nodes. MiXCR, applied by TCRdb to the multiplex PCR reads, yields one record per CDR3 protein. The table shows approximately 200,000 distinct CDR3 sequences, with about 32% occurring only once. This clonotype was seen many times. Material: axillary lymph node tissue. This clonotype was sampled from a female donor with breast cancer. Some clones in this sample may be carry-over from other donors' samples. The rearrangement links TRBV2 to TRBJ2-2, with D maybe TRBD1 (6 bases). CDR3 in amino acids: CASSGAGVAPGELFF. The CDR3 DNA is TGTGCCAGCAGTGGGGCAGGGGTGGCGCCCGGGGAGCTGTTTTTT.